This T cell receptor (beta chain) was profiled in a study of blood T cells in healthy people across ages. Using a J-beta primer mix together with a sample-barcoded 5' primer, a second PCR was run for about 6 to 12 cycles. TCRdb re-derived calls from the 5' RACE reads in MiXCR, one entry per CDR3 protein. The sample lists 780,000 or so distinct CDR3 sequences; 53% were seen once. There are 13 residues in the CDR3. Germline V gene sequence: CDR1 DFQATT, CDR2 SNEGSKA (reference sequence). V lost 5 bases and J lost 3; bases outside the gene matches: 2. The source of this sequence is a man at least 80 years old in good health. The V gene is TRBV20-1, the J gene TRBJ2-7; 12 bases match TRBD2. Specimen: blood. CDR3 sequence reads: CSAWTSGNYEQYF. The CDR3 region has the DNA TGCAGTGCTTGGACTAGCGGGAACTACGAGCAGTACTTC.